The clone carrying this TCR beta chain was seen a few times. CDR3 size: 14 residues. Germline CDR1 and CDR2: SGHKS and YYEKEE (reference sequence). Trimming cost V 0 bases and J 3 bases, with 9 bases left between them. These data come from a study of T cell changes during pregnancy in multiple sclerosis. Sequencing was performed with immunoSEQ multiplex PCR; in TCRdb, only in-frame clones are kept and a portion is missing. The sample contains tens of thousands of clones, around 91% of which appear only once. The chain uses TRBV5-5 and TRBJ1-2; D unclear. The sequence was obtained from a female donor in good health, enrolled as a control in a pregnancy study. This sample comprised CD4+ T cells from peripheral blood mononuclear cells, obtained in the second trimester of pregnancy. This chain's CDR3 is CASSLEQVDYGYTF. The CDR3 DNA reads TGTGCCAGCAGCTTGGAGCAGGTGGACTATGGCTACACCTTC. Full variable domain (rest looked up from reference TRBV5-5 and TRBJ1-2): DAGVTQSPTHLIKTRGQQVTLRCSPISGHKSVSWYQQVLGQGPQFIFQYYEKEERGRGNFPDRFSARQFPNYSSELNVNALLLGDSALYLCASSLEQVDYGYTFGSGTRLTVV.